This T cell receptor beta chain originates from a study of T cell responses to AZD1222 COVID-19 vaccine. Study-level points and caveats: Donors in the cohort were predominantly white British and more often female, and clonal diversity was possibly underestimated. Without day 14 samples, only post-peak T cell repertoires were studied. Spike-specific TCR breadth and depth rose after two AZD1222 doses.

The method was immunoSEQ multiplex PCR; TCRdb's version includes in-frame clones alone and lacks a portion of them. This sample has 150,000 or so clones; 70% to 90% occur once, and the top ten carry approximately 8%. Notes on this clone: The target antigen is unknown.

The CDR3 has 11 amino acids. The V gene lost 4 bases and the J gene lost 1 base, with 4 bases spanning the gap. CDR1 is DFQATT, CDR2 SNEGSKA, per germline (reference sequence). J is TRBJ1-1 and V is TRBV20-1; D is uncertain. This receptor was obtained from an adult in good health. The material was peripheral blood, obtained on day 0 of AZD1222 vaccination. Here the CDR3 reads CSAMENTEAFF. CDR3 in DNA: TGCAGTGCTATGGAGAACACTGAAGCTTTCTTT.